A single TCR beta chain is shown here with its context. Its binding antigen is unknown. Per-base qualities were not stored, and no clone one base away is much larger. Trimming at the junction amounts to 4 bases on V and 1 base on J, and the germline ends lie 11 bases apart. According to the germline V gene, CDR1 reads SNHLY and CDR2 reads FYNNEI. From the cysteine through the phenylalanine, the CDR3 covers 14 amino acids. Here the CDR3 DNA is all that survives: 42 bases in frame from base 1. The data derive from a study of cytomegalovirus exposure and HLA in healthy donors (dated by TCRdb to about 2017). Some background on the complete study: According to an earlier analysis of 550 to 700 of the donors, some 170 million T cells yielded 117 million unique TCR beta sequences and less than 300 Gb of sequence data. An early release covering over 500 HLA-typed donors comprised roughly 300 gigabases of sequencing data and approximately 80 million unique TCR sequences. The genetic ancestry cluster associated with self-reported Caucasian donors included about 84% of the approximately 410 genotyped donors. The study aimed to test whether signatures of past pathogen exposure could be identified by cataloging public T cell receptors. The T cell repertoires of around 730 subjects were profiled by immunosequencing and related to cytomegalovirus serostatus. Besides the first cohort of roughly 660 subjects, a separate validation cohort made up of around 120 different subjects was used. To predict cytomegalovirus infection status, the study brought together high-throughput TCR immunosequencing, statistical association of individual TCRs with disease status, and machine learning. A later analysis re-analyzed previously published TCR beta repertoires from roughly 690 donors and added high-resolution HLA genotyping to study TCR occurrence patterns. Rather than using new phenotypic data, the later analysis identified candidate immune exposures from TCR beta sequences and from how often those sequences occurred across donors. An earlier analysis of nearly 600 of the donors applied high-throughput TCR beta sequencing to assess whether each TCR beta V gene segment acted as functional or pseudogenic. Donor age, sex, ethnicity and CMV serostatus were compiled together with the repertoire data. A later genetic analysis took genome-wide SNP genotypes for 398 of the 666 donors and used that subset as a discovery cohort. All discovery cohort repertoires had been generated on a single sequencing platform. Class I and class II HLA loci were covered by the typing at four-digit resolution. The number of typed donors differed by locus: about 620-640 for A, B, C, DRB1 and DQB1; approximately 530 for DQA1; some 590 for DPA1; and approximately 450 for DPB1. A handful of DR-DQ haplotypes were handled as single units for association and clustering because linkage in the cohort was strong. Among some 400 genotyped donors of the cohort, an average of approximately 240,000 unique TCR beta nucleotide sequences was sequenced per donor, of which 15% to 20% were non-productive. The full study reports these points: A further reported finding was that TCR beta sequences accurately predicted the HLA-A and HLA-B alleles for most subjects in the first cohort. The sequencing pipeline was judged likely to have produced a cluster of highly shared sequence variants as a technical artifact. The classifier was reported to diagnose cytomegalovirus status with high specificity and sensitivity in both the original and validation cohorts. In a later analysis, several top co-occurrence clusters were reported to appear linked to parvovirus B19, influenza, CMV and Epstein-Barr virus. A later analysis found that HLA-associated TCR beta chains were more clonally expanded and had lower generation probabilities than equally common non-associated chains. Roughly uniform sequencing depth across donors was assumed in presence/absence analyses, although this assumption may not hold. Correlated functional status among segregating V segments might reflect linkage disequilibrium, but an unknown experimental factor could not be ruled out. The only immune exposure information available for the cohort was CMV serostatus. Three of the identified cytomegalovirus-associated TCR beta chains were confirmed in vitro to be specific for cytomegalovirus antigens. Most TCR sequences were observed very rarely across donors, whereas some public TCRs were present in many individuals. According to a later analysis, TCR association rates differed among HLA loci, with DRB1 alleles showing the most associated TCRs and HLA-C alleles showing the fewest. In a later genetic analysis, fewer N-insertions in productive TCRs were reported among donors in an Asian-associated ancestry cluster than the approximately 630-donor mean. Because some donors lacked HLA typing at each locus, the association tests relied only on the typed subset. The authors suggested that the approach could potentially be generalized to other disease states and immunological phenotypes. Some IMGT-functional V segments, including TRBV6-2 and TRBV6-3, could not be told apart with the 87-base-pair reads, so those segments were excluded. Only TCR beta chains were sequenced in this cohort, and the absence of alpha or paired-chain data limited detectable features. Specific HLA alleles were associated with 18,000 or so TCR beta sequences at a false discovery rate of 0.05 in a later analysis. A later genetic analysis associated a missense DCLRE1C variant with V-gene and J-gene trimming of TCR beta chains, and an independent cohort replicated the association. An earlier analysis of approximately 500 of the donors showed that most TCR beta V segments appeared in productive rearrangements either about 90% or about 30% of the time, which broadly matched IMGT annotations. The study listed 150 to 200 TCR beta chains as associated with cytomegalovirus. A later analysis found that most CMV-associated TCR beta chains appeared HLA-restricted, with HLA associations seemingly driven largely by CMV exposure. About 17 rarely observed V segments, including chromosome 9 orphons, were excluded from the earlier analysis of approximately 500 of the donors because counts were too low. When HLA alleles, especially DR and DQ, strongly co-occurred, attributing TCR associations to individual alleles was difficult.

Library prep was done by the immunoSEQ multiplex PCR assay. The multiplex PCR relied on a mix of 60 forward primers for TCR Vbeta segments and 13 reverse primers for TCR Jbeta segments. Amplification of the CDR3 region of rearranged TCR beta genes was performed with a multiplex PCR assay on genomic DNA. The Illumina HiSeq System was used to sequence the amplified TCR beta libraries as 87-base-pair reads. In the source study's methods: A later analysis counted about 80 million unique TCR beta chains across the 550 to 800 repertoires, and roughly 10 million of these chains were shared by at least two donors. A nearest-neighbor algorithm error-corrected the raw reads and collapsed the reads into unique sequences, merging closely related sequences to remove PCR and sequencing errors. Alignment of CDR3 sequences to IMGT reference sequences was used to assign V, D and J gene segments. For a sequence to be retained, at least a six-nucleotide match to both a V gene segment and a J gene segment was required. Rearrangements were classified as productive when the CDR3 lacked stop codons and remained in frame with V and J, and all other rearrangements were classified as non-productive. Following IMGT convention, CDR3 was defined as the stretch from the second conserved V-encoded cysteine to the conserved J-encoded phenylalanine. The earlier analysis of 500 to 750 of the donors excluded any sequence lacking an unambiguous match to a single V gene segment. In an earlier analysis of 500 to 750 of the donors, V segments were called functional above 56.7% productive rearrangements and were called segregating when the between-donor standard deviation exceeded 5%. A statistical classification framework was built to diagnose cytomegalovirus status from the catalog of TCR beta chain sequences. In a later analysis, TCR nucleotide sequences were compared against IMGT/GENE-DB human TR gene sequences so that V and J genes could be assigned. Using the TCRdist pipeline, a later analysis assigned CDR3 sequences along with most-parsimonious VDJ recombination scenarios. In a later analysis, each TCR beta chain was defined by its CDR3 amino acid sequence together with its V-gene family, and reads without a unique V-gene family were excluded. To address suspected cross-contamination and a sequencing artifact, a later analysis removed over 500 highly shared, low-generation-probability nucleotide sequences. For each public chain, a later analysis derived a clonal expansion index from normalized ranks of inferred template counts within each repertoire. Generation probabilities in a later analysis came from a VDJ recombination model fitted to out-of-frame rearrangements, and those results were checked against IGoR. Hypergeometric tests were used in a later analysis to score TCR-TCR, TCR-HLA and TCR-CMV co-occurrence, with a repertoire-size bias correction applied to the TCR pairs. False discovery rates were estimated in a later analysis by permuting HLA or CMV assignments 20 times. In a later analysis, co-occurring TCRs were grouped using DBSCAN, and TCRdist sequence similarity was added for clustering within HLA-allele-positive subsets. For co-occurrence clustering, repertoires with fewer than 30,000 or more than 120,000 public chains were excluded, along with five repertoires with anomalous nucleotide sharing. TCRdb took over this immuneACCESS table, retaining in-frame rearrangements with V and J assigned. Such tables are incomplete; in checked studies, under half of the missing clones stem from an unresolved V gene, and the remainder is unexplained. The DNA gave D and trimming, while V, J and clone size come from that table. This sample has under 150,000 clones in its table, and 70% to 85% of those were observed once. The top ten clonotypes cover around 2.4% of the sample.

The cohort comprised around 690 healthy bone marrow donors. At the time of sampling, all cohort members were nominally healthy, though unrecorded immune exposures were likely present. The donor was CMV seronegative and belonged to the group of 352 seronegative cohort members. Every donor gave a peripheral blood sample, and the peripheral blood mononuclear cells from that sample were used for TCR beta sequencing. The Qiagen DNeasy Blood Extraction Kit was used to extract genomic DNA from the blood cell samples. The receptor was isolated from a male donor in good health and CMV-seronegative. In this chain, TRBV2 is recombined with TRBJ2-7; TRBD1 could be the D gene, as 6 bases match. The sample consisted of PBMCs. The nucleotide sequence is TGTGCCAGCAGTGTCGGCCAGGGGTCCTACGAGCAGTACTTC. This is translated as CASSVGQGSYEQYF.